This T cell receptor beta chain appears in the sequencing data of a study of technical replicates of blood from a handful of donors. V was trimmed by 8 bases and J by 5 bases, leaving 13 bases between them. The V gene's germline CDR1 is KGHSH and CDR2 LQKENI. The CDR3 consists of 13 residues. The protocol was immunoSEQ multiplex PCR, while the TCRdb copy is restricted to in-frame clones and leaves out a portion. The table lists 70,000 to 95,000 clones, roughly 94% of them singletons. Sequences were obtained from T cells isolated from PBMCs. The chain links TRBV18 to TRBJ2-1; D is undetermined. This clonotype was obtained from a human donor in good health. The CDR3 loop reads CASTPVGHNEQFF. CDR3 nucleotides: TGTGCCAGCACTCCCGTTGGGCACAATGAGCAGTTCTTC. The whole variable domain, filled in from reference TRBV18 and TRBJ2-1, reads NAGVMQNPRHLVRRRGQEARLRCSPMKGHSHVYWYRQLPEEGLKFMVYLQKENIIDESGMPKERFSAEFPKEGPSILRIQQVVRGDSAAYFCASTPVGHNEQFFGPGTRLTVL.